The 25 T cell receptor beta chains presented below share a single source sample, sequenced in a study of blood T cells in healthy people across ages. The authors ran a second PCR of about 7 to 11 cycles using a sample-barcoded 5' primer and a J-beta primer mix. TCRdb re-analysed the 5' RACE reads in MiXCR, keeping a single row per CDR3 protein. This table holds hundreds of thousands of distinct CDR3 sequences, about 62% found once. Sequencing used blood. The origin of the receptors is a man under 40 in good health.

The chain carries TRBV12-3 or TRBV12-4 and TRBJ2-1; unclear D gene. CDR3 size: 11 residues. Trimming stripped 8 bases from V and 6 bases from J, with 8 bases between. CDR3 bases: TGTGCCAGCCAATTAGTCAATGAGCAGTTCTTC. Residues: CASQLVNEQFF.

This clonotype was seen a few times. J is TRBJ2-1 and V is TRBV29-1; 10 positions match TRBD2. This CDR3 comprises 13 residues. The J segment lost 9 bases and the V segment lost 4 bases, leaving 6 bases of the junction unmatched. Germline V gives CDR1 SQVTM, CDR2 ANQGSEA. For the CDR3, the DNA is TGCAGCGTTGTTCTAGCGGGAGCGGGTGAGCAGTTCTTC. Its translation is CSVVLAGAGEQFF.

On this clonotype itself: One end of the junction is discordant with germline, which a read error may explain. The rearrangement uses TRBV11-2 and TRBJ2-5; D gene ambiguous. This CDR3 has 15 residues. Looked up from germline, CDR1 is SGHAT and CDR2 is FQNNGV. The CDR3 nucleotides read TGTGCCAGCAGCCCCATAAGGGCCGAGGCGGAGACCCTGTACTTC. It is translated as CASSPIRAEAETLYF.

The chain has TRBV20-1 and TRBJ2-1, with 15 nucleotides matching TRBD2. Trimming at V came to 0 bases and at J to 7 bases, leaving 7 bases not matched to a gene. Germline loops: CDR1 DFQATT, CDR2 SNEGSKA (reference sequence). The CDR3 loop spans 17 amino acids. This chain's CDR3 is CSARDSGLAGGWNEQFF. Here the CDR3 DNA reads TGCAGTGCTAGAGATTCCGGACTAGCGGGAGGGTGGAATGAGCAGTTCTTC.

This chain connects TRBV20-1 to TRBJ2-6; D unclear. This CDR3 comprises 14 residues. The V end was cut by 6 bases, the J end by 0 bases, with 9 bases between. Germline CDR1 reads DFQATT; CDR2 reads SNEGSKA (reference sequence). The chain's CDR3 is CSAQGHSGANVLTF. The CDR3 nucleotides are TGCAGTGCCCAAGGCCACTCTGGGGCCAACGTCCTGACTTTC.

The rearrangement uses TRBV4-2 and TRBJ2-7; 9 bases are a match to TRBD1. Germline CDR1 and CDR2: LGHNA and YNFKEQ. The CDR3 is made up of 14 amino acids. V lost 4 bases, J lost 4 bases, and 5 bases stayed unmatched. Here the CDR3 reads CASSRDRGGYEQYF. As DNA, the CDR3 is TGTGCCAGCAGCCGAGACAGGGGGGGATACGAGCAGTACTTC.

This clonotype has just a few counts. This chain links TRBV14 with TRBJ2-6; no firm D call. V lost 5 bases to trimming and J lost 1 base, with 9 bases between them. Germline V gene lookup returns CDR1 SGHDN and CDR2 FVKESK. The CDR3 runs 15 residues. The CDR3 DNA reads TGTGCCAGCAGCGGCATTCGGTCTGGGGCCAACGTCCTGACTTTC. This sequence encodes CASSGIRSGANVLTF. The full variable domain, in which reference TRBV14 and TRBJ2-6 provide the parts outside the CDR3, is EAGVTQFPSHSVIEKGQTVTLRCDPISGHDNLYWYRRVMGKEIKFLLHFVKESKQDESGMPNNRFLAERTGGTYSTLKVQPAELEDSGVYFCASSGIRSGANVLTFGAGSRLTVL.

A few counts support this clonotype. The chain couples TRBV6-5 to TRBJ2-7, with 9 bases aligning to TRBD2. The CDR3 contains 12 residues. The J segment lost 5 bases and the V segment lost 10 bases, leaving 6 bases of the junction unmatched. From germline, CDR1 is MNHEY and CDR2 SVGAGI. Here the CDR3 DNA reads TGTGCCACCTGGCGACTAGCGGACGAGCAGTACTTC. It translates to CATWRLADEQYF.

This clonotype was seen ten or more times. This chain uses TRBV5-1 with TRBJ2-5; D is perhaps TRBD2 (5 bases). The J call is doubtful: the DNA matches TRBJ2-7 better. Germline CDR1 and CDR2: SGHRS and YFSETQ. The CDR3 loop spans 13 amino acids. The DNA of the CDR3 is TGCGCCAGCAGCTTGGGGGGAGCTGACGAGCAGTACTTC. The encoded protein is CASSLGGADEQYF.

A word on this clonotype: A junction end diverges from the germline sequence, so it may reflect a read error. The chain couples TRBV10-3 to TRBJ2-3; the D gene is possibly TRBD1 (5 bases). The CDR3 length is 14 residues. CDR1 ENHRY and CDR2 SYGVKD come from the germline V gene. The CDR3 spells CAISESRAADMQYF. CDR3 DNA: TGTGCCATCAGTGAGTCCAGGGCCGCAGATATGCAGTATTTT.

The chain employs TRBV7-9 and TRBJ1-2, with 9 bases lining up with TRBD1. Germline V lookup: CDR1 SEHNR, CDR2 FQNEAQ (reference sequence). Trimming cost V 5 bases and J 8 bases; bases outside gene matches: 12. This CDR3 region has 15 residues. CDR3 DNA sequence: TGTGCCAGCAGCCCCAGATCGGGACAGGGAGGCGGCTACACCTTC. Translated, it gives CASSPRSGQGGGYTF.

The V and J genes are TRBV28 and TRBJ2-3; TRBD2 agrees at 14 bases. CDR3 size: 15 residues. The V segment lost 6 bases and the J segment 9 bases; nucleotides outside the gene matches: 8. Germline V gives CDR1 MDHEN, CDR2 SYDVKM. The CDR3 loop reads CASRSGLAGAVTQYF. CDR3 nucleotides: TGTGCCAGCAGATCGGGACTAGCGGGAGCGGTAACGCAGTATTTT. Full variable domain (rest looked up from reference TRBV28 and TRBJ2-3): DVKVTQSSRYLVKRTGEKVFLECVQDMDHENMFWYRQDPGLGLRLIYFSYDVKMKEKGDIPEGYSVSREKKERFSLILESASTNQTSMYLCASRSGLAGAVTQYFGPGTRLTVL.

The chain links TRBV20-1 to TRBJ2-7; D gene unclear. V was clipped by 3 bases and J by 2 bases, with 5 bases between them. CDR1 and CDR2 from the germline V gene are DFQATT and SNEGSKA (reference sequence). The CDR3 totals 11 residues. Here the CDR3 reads CSARYTYEQYF. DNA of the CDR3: TGCAGTGCTAGGTACACCTACGAGCAGTACTTC.

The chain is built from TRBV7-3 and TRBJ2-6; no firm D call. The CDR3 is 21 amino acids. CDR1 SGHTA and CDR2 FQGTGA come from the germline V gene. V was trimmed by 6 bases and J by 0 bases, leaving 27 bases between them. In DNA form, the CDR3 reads TGTGCCAGCAGACCCCGGTCCGGAGCCTTCTCGTCCCCCTCTGGGGCCAACGTCCTGACTTTC. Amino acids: CASRPRSGAFSSPSGANVLTF.

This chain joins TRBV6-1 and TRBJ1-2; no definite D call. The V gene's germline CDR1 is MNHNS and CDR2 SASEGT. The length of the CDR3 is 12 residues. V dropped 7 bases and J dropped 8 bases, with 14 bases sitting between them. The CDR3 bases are TGTGCCAGCACCCCTGGCAGGCGCGGCTACACCTTC. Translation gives CASTPGRRGYTF.

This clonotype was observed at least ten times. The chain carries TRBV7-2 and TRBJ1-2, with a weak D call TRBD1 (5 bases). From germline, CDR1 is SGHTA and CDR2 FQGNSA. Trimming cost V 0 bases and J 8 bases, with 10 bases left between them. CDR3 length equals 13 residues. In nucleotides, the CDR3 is TGTGCCAGCAGCTTAGCGGGGGGACGGGGCTACACCTTC. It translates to CASSLAGGRGYTF. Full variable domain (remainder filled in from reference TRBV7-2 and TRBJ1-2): GAGVSQSPSNKVTEKGKDVELRCDPISGHTALYWYRQSLGQGLEFLIYFQGNSAPDKSGLPSDRFSAERTGGSVSTLTIQRTQQEDSAVYLCASSLAGGRGYTFGSGTRLTVV.

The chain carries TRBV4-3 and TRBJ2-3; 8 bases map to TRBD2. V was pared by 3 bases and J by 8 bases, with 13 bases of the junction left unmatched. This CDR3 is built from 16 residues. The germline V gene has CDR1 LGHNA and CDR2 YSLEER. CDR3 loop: CASSQGPGGHIGTQYF. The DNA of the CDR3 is TGCGCCAGCAGCCAGGGCCCGGGGGGGCACATCGGTACGCAGTATTTT.

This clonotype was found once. CDR3 sequence reads: CASSPFGMNTEAFF. CDR3 DNA sequence: TGTGCCAGCAGTCCGTTTGGCATGAACACTGAAGCTTTCTTT. The rearrangement uses TRBV12-3 or TRBV12-4 and TRBJ1-1; no clear D gene. The CDR3 runs to 14 residues. Trimming removed 5 bases at V and 0 bases at J, with 10 bases between.

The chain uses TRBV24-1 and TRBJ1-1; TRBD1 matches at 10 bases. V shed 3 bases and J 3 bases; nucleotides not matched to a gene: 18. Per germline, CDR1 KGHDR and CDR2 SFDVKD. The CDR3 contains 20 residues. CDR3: CATSDPLLLGTGEEDTEAFF. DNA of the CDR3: TGTGCCACCAGTGATCCGCTCCTGCTCGGGACAGGGGAAGAGGACACTGAAGCTTTCTTT.

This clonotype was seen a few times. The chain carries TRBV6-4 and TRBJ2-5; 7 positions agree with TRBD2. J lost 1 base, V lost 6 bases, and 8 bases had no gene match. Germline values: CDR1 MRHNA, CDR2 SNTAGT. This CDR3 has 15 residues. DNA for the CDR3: TGTGCCAGCAGCGACGGGGGGACTTTCCAAGAGACCCAGTACTTC. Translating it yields CASSDGGTFQETQYF.

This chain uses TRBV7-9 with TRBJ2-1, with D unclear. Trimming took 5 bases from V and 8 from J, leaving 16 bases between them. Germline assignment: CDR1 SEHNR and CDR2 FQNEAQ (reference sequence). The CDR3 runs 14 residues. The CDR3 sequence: CASSPPGLNDEQFF. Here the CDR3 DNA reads TGTGCCAGCAGCCCCCCTGGATTAAACGATGAGCAGTTCTTC.

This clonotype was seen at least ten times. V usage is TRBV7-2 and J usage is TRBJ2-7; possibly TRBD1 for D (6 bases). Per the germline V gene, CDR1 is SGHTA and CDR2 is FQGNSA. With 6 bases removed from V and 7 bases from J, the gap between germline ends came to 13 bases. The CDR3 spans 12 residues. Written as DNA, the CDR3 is TGTGCCAGCAGTGAAACAGGGTGGGAGCAGTACTTC. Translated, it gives CASSETGWEQYF.

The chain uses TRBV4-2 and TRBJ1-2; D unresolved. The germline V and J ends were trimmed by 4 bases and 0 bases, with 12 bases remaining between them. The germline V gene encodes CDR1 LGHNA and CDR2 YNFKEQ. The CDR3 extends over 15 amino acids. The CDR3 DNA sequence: TGTGCCAGCAGCCTCGGACGGGGAGCTAACTATGGCTACACCTTC. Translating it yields CASSLGRGANYGYTF.

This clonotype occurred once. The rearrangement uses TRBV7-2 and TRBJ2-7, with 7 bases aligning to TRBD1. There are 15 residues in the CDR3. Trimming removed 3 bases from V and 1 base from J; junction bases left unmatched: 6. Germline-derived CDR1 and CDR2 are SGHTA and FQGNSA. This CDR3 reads CASSLYRGLSYEQYF. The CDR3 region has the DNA TGTGCCAGCAGCTTGTACAGGGGCCTATCCTACGAGCAGTACTTC.

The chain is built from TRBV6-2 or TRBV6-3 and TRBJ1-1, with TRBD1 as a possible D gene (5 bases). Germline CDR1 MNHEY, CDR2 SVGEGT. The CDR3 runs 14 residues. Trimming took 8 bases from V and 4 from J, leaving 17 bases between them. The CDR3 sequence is CASAQLVGATEAFF. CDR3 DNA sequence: TGTGCCAGCGCCCAACTAGTAGGGGCCACTGAAGCTTTCTTT.